The sequence of this T cell receptor (beta chain) was determined in a study of cytomegalovirus exposure and HLA in healthy donors. Worth noting for this clone: Relative to the germline gene, one junction end is altered; a read error may explain this.

Primers: 60 Vbeta forward and 13 Jbeta reverse. Produced via immunoSEQ multiplex PCR; TCRdb's table is partial and in-frame only. The sample includes over 150,000 clones, 68% of them seen just once. Germline V gene data show CDR1 as SGHVS and CDR2 as FQNEAQ. The CDR3 has 16 residues. This receptor was obtained from a man aged 45-60 years in good health and CMV-seronegative. The chain is built from TRBV7-8 and TRBJ2-7, with D possibly TRBD2 on 5 matching bases. The sequenced sample consisted of PBMCs. CDR3 DNA sequence: TGTGCCAGCAGTCCCCCTCAGAGGGCGAATACTTACGCGCAGTACTTC. This translates into CASSPPQRANTYAQYF.